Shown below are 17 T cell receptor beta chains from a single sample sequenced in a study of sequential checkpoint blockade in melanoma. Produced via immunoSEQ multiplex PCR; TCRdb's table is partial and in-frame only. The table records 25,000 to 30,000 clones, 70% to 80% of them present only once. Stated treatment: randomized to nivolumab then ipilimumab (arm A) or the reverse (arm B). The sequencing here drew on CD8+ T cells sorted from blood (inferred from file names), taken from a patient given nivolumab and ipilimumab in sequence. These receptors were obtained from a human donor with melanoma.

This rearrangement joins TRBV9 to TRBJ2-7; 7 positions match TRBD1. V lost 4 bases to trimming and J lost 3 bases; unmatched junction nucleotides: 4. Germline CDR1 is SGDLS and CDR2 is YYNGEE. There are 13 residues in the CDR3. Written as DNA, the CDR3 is TGTGCCAGCAGCCCGGGACAGAGCTACGAGCAGTACTTC. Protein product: CASSPGQSYEQYF.

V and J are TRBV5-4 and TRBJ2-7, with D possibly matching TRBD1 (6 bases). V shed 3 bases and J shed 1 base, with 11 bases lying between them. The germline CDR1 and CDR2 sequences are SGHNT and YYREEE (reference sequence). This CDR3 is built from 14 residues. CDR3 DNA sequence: TGTGCCAGCAGCTCGATACAGGGTTCCTACGAGCAGTACTTC. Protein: CASSSIQGSYEQYF.

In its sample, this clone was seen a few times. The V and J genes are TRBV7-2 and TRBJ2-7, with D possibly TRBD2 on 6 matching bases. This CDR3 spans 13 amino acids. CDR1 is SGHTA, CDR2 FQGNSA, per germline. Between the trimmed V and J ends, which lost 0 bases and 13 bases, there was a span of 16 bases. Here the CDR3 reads CASSLALKGEVYF. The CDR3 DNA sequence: TGTGCCAGCAGCTTAGCCCTCAAAGGGGAGGTCTACTTC.

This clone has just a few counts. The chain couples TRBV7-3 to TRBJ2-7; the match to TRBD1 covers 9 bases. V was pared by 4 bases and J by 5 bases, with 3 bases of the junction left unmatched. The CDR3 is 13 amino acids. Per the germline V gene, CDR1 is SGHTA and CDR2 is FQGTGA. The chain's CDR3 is CASSWTGVDEQYF. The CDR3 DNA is TGTGCCAGCAGCTGGACAGGGGTGGACGAGCAGTACTTC.

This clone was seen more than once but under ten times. The CDR3 region is CASSVARSTSTDTQYF. CDR3 bases: TGTGCCAGCAGCGTAGCTAGGTCAACTAGCACAGATACGCAGTATTTT. V usage is TRBV9 and J usage is TRBJ2-3; D gene unclear. Trimming removed 0 bases at V and 0 bases at J, with 11 bases between. Germline CDR1 and CDR2: SGDLS and YYNGEE. The CDR3 runs to 16 residues.

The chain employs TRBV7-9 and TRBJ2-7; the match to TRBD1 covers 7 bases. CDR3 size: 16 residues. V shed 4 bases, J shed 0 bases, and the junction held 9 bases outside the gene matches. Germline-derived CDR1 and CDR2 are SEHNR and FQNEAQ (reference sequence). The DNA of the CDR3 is TGTGCCAGCAGCTCCCGGACAGGATCCAGCTCCTACGAGCAGTACTTC. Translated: CASSSRTGSSSYEQYF.

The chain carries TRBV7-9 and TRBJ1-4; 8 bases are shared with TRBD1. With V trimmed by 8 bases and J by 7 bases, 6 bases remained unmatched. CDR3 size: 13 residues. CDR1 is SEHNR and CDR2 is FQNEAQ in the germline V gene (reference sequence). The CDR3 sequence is CASEQGVGEKLFF. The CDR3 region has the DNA TGTGCCAGCGAACAGGGGGTTGGTGAAAAACTGTTTTTT.

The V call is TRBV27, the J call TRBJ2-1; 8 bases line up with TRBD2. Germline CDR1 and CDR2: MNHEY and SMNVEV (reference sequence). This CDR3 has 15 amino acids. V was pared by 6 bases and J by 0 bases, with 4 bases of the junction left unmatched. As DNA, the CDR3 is TGTGCCAGCAGCCTCAGCGGGGGCTCCTACAATGAGCAGTTCTTC. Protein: CASSLSGGSYNEQFF.

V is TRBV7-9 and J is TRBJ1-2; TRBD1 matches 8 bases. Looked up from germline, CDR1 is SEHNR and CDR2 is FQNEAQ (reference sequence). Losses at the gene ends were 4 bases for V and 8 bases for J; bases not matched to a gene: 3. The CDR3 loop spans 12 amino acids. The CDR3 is CASSYDRGGYTF. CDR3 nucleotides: TGTGCCAGCAGCTACGACAGGGGCGGCTACACCTTC.

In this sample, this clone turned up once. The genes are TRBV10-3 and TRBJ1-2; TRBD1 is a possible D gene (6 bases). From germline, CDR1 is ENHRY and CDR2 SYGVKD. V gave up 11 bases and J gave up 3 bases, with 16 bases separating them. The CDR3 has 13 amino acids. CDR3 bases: TGTGCCGCTAAAAACAGGGTTGACTATGGCTACACCTTC. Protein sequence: CAAKNRVDYGYTF.

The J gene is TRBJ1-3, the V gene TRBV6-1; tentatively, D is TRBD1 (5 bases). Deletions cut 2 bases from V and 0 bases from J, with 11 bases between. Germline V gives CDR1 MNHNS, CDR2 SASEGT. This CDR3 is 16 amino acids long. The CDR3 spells CASSELSGGSGNTIYF. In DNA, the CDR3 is TGTGCCAGCAGTGAACTCTCGGGGGGCTCTGGAAACACCATATATTTT.

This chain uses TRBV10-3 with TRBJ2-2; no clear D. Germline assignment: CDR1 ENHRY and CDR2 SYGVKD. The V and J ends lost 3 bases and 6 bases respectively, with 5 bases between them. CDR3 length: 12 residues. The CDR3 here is CAISDPAGELFF. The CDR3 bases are TGTGCCATCAGTGATCCAGCCGGGGAGCTGTTTTTT.

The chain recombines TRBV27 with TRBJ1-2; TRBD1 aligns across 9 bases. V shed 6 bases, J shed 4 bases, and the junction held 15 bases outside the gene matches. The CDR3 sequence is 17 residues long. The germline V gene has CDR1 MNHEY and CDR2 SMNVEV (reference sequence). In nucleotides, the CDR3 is TGTGCCAGCAGCCTAAATGTTGCCGGGACAGGGACCTATGGCTACACCTTC. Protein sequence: CASSLNVAGTGTYGYTF.

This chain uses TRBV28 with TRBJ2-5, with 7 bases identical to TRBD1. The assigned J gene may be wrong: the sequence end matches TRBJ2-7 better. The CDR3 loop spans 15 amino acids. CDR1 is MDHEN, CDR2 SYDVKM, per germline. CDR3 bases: TGTGCCAGCAGTTTCCTCGACAGGGACCCATACGAGCAGTACTTC. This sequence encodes CASSFLDRDPYEQYF.

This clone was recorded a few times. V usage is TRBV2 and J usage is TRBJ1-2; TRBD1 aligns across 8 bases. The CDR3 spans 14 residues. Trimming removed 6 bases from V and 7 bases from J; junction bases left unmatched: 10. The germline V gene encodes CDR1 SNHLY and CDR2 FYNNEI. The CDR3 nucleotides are TGTGCCAGCAGCCGGGACAGGCGGAAGGCTGGCTACACCTTC. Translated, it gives CASSRDRRKAGYTF.

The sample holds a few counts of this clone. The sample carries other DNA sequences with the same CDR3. CDR3: CASSVYGSTDTQYF. CDR3 bases: TGTGCCAGCAGCGTTTACGGGAGTACAGATACGCAGTATTTT. The chain carries TRBV9 and TRBJ2-3, with D maybe TRBD2 (6 bases). Per germline, CDR1 SGDLS and CDR2 YYNGEE. V was shortened by 2 bases and J by 3 bases, with 10 bases between the two germline ends. The CDR3 contains 14 residues.

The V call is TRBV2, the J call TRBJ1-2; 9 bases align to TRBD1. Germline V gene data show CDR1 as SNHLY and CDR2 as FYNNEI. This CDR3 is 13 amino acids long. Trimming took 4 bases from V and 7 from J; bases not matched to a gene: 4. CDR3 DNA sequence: TGTGCCAGCAGTGGGACAGGGGACCCTGGCTACACCTTC. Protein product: CASSGTGDPGYTF.